This TCR beta chain was retrieved from a study of blood T cell repertoires in COVID-19. Study overall: COVID-19 samples, acute and convalescent, were from the United States, Italy and Spain. The analysed material was cDNA or gDNA that came from T cells, B-cell-depleted T cells, or PBMCs.

There are a few counts of this clone. Original handling: It was from reference gene primer amplification that nucleated cell counts were estimated. Some clones are missing from TCRdb's copy, which holds only in-frame ones; the method was immunoSEQ multiplex PCR. V, J and clone size were drawn from that table, and D and trimming were deduced from the DNA. The sample contains 100,000 or so clones, more than 70% of which appear only once. The CDR3 totals 15 residues. Germline lookup yields CDR1 SNHLY and CDR2 FYNNEI. With 1 base clipped from V and 4 bases from J, the junction kept 3 bases outside the gene matches.

The receptor's source is a man in his fifties or sixties with acute or convalescent COVID-19. The rearrangement joins TRBV2 to TRBJ1-3, with TRBD1 identical over 8 bases. Sequencing input: peripheral blood. CDR3 in amino acids: CASSEGTGIGNTIYF. The CDR3 region has the DNA TGTGCCAGCAGTGAAGGGACAGGGATAGGAAACACCATATATTTT.